This T cell receptor (beta chain) originates from a study of vaccination and CD4 T cells after COVID-19 (dated 2022 in TCRdb). Regarding the complete study: SARS-CoV-2 positivity had been established in the convalescent patients by nasal swab PCR, and mild disease was recorded in under ten of these patients and severe disease in one. In nine to eleven COVID-19 convalescent patients and a few infection-naive healthy vaccine recipients, researchers compared the spike-specific CD4+ TCR repertoire from before mRNA vaccination with the repertoire from after. Six males and four females were included in the convalescent cohort, with two Hispanic individuals, seven Caucasians, two Asians and one multiracial person represented. Post-vaccine blood samples were taken a median of around 70 days after the second vaccine dose, with a range of roughly 14 to 241 days. Control cultures used a CEFX viral epitope pool as positive control, an HIV-1 Nef peptide pool as negative control, or no peptide. Overlapping spike peptide pools from SARS-CoV-2 and from the common cold coronaviruses HCoV-NL63, HCoV-OC43 and HCoV-229E were used as culture stimuli. Post-COVID blood samples were collected from convalescent patients a median of about 92 days after diagnosis, with a range of about 30 to 170 days. Participants received two doses of either the Pfizer-BioNTech BNT162b2 vaccine (n=8) or the Moderna mRNA-1273 vaccine (n=2). Points the paper makes about the study in general: In convalescent patients, nearly all vaccine-specific clones (304 of 307) were found to be mono-reactive for SARS-CoV-2 spike rather than cross-reactive with common cold coronaviruses. In convalescent patients, a median 86.3% of post-vaccine SARS-CoV-2-reactive clones were detected only after vaccination, suggesting vaccine-specific priming. Only a relatively small number of convalescent patients were included in the study, and early timepoints following natural infection were not analyzed. Although the median number of SARS-CoV-2-reactive clonotypes went up from around 19 after infection to 35 to 40 after vaccination, the increase was not significant.

Library preparation employed PCR. At the Johns Hopkins FTIC core, DNA from the cultured CD4+ T cells underwent TCR sequencing with the Oncomine TCR Beta short-read assay. Genomic DNA was extracted from the cultured CD4+ T cells with the QIAamp micro DNA kit. Oncomine TCR Beta libraries from cultured CD4+ T cells were pooled with unique dual indexes and sequenced on an Illumina iSeq 100. In the source study's methods: Non-productive sequences were removed, and CDR3s not starting with C, not ending with F or W, or shorter than 7 amino acids were discarded. The MANAFEST web application identified antigen-specific clonotypes by comparing peptide-stimulated wells against reference wells and other culture wells. An FDR below 0.05, an odds ratio above 5, and a productive frequency above 0.1% in at least two of three replicate wells were required for clones to be considered positive. Clonotypes that were significantly expanded in both SARS-CoV-2 spike wells and at least one common cold coronavirus spike condition were defined as cross-reactive. Similarity between CDR3 sequences was evaluated in R version 3.6.1 using Levenshtein distances (stringdist) and unrooted phylogenetic trees (ape). The public reads were quality trimmed at Q25 with fastp and then assembled into clones with MiXCR by TCRdb, keeping productive beta chains. CDR3 protein sequences are deduplicated, and each keeps its most common genes and DNA. It is TCRdb's table, rather than the study itself, that gives the V and J calls and clone size. Here the sample has under 25,000 distinct CDR3 sequences; roughly 67% occur a single time. The top ten hold around 8% of the sample.

Note on this clonotype: Its antigen is currently not known. Base qualities are not provided; no much larger clone lies one nucleotide away.

The treatment or condition tag for this specimen amounts to: approximately 10-day PBMC culture with coronavirus spike peptide pools or control peptides (ViraFEST assay). The ViraFEST assay was used in the study, in which antigen-specific T cells were expanded with peptide pools and expanded clonotypes were subsequently identified by TCR sequencing. Positive SARS-CoV-2 PCR tests in the convalescent patients dated from March to December 2020, before Alpha, Beta and Delta variants emerged in the United States. Each well held 2.2 million or so PBMCs cultured in IMDM containing roughly 5% human AB serum and 10 IU/ml IL-2, with 8 to 10 ug/ml peptide pools added. Half of the culture medium was replaced with fresh IL-2-containing medium on days 3 and 7. After more than 8 days of culture, CD4+ T cells were isolated by negative selection using the EasySep CD4+ T cell isolation kit. Ficoll-Paque Plus gradient centrifugation was used to isolate PBMCs from whole blood, and the isolated PBMCs were then either used fresh or cryopreserved at -140C. Culture conditions were generally each tested in triplicate wells.

The CDR3 numbers 12 residues from cysteine through phenylalanine. Only the CDR3 portion is preserved as DNA: 36 bases, with reading frame beginning at the first base. From the germline V gene (reference sequence), CDR1 is DFQATT and CDR2 is SNEGSKA. The rearrangement combines TRBV20-1 with TRBJ2-7; TRBD2 fits 9 bases in the junction. The origin of this receptor is a human donor who had recovered from COVID-19. The sample comprised CD4+ T cells from blood, cultured in vitro. The CDR3 reads as follows: CRAGGSTYEQYF. The DNA is as follows: TGCAGGGCGGGGGGGAGTACCTACGAGCAGTACTTC.